The clone carrying this T cell receptor beta chain has only a few counts. The germline CDR1 and CDR2 sequences are WNHNN and SYGVQD (reference sequence). With V trimmed by 3 bases and J by 4 bases, 7 bases remained unmatched. This CDR3 is 16 amino acids long. 13 Jbeta primers and 60 Vbeta primers were used for the PCR. Clones were sequenced by immunoSEQ multiplex PCR, and TCRdb holds only the in-frame ones, with some missing. The sample lists about 110,000 clones; 83% were seen once. These data originate in a study of cytomegalovirus exposure and HLA in healthy donors. The origin of this receptor is a man between 18 and 29 years old in good health and CMV-seronegative. The V and J genes are TRBV10-1 and TRBJ2-7; 12 nucleotides line up with TRBD2. Sequencing was done on a sample of PBMCs. For the CDR3, the DNA is TGCGCCAGCAGTGATTCCTCGACTAGCGGGAGTTACGAGCAGTACTTC. Translation gives CASSDSSTSGSYEQYF.